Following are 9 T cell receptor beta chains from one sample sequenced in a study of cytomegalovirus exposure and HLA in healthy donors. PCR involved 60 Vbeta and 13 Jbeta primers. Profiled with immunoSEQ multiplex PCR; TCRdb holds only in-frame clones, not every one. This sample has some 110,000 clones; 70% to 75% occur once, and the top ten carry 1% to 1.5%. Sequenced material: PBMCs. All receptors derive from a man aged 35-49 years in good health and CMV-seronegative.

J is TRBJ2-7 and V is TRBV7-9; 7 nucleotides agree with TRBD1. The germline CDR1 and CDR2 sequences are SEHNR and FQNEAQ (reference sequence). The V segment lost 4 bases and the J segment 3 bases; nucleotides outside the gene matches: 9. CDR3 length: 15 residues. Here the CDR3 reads CASSSPDREDYEQYF. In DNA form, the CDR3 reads TGTGCCAGCAGCTCACCAGACAGGGAAGACTACGAGCAGTACTTC.

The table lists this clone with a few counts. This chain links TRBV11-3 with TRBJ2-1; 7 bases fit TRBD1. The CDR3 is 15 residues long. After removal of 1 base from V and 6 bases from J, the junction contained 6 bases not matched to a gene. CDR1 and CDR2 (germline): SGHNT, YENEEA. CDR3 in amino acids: CASSLGGQGVNEQFF. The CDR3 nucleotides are TGTGCCAGCAGCTTAGGAGGGCAGGGGGTCAATGAGCAGTTCTTC.

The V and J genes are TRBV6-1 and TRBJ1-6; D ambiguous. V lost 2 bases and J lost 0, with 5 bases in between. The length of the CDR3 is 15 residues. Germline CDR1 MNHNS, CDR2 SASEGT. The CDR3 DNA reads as TGTGCCAGCAGTGAACTCAGCTCCTATAATTCACCCCTCCACTTT. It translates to CASSELSSYNSPLHF.

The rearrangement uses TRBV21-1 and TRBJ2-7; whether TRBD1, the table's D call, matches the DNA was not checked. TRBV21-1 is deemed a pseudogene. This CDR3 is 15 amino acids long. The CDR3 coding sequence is TGTGCCAGCAGCAAAAGGCCAGGGGGCCGCTACGAGCAGTACTTC. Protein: CASSKRPGGRYEQYF.

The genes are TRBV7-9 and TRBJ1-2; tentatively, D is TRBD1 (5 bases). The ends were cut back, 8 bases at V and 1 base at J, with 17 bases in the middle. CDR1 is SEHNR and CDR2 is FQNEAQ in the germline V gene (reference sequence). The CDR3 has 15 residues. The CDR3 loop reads CASQLLTELNYGYTF. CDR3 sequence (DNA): TGTGCCAGCCAACTTCTGACAGAACTTAACTATGGCTACACCTTC.

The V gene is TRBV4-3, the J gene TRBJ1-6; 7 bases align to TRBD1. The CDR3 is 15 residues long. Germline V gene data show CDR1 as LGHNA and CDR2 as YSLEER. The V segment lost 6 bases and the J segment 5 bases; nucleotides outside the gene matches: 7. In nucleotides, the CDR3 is TGCGCCAGCAGGCTTACCGGGACAGATAATTCACCCCTCCACTTT. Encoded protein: CASRLTGTDNSPLHF.

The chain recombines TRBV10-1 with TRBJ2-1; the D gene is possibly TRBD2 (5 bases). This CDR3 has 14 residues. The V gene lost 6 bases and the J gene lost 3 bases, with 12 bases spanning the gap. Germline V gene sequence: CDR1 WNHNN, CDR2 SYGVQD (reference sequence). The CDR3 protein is CASSETEGYNEQFF. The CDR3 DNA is TGCGCCAGCAGCGAGACCGAGGGCTACAATGAGCAGTTCTTC.

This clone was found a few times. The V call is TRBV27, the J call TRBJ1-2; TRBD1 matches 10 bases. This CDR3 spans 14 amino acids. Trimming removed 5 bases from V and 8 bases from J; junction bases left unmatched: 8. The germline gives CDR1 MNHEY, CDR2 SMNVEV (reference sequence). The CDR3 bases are TGTGCCAGCAGTACCCGGGACAGGGGCCGGGGCTACACCTTC. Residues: CASSTRDRGRGYTF.

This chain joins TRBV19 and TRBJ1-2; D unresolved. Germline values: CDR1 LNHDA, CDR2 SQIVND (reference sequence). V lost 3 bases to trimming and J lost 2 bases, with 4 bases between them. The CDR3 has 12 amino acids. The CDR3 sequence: CASSIVNYGYTF. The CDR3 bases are TGTGCCAGTAGTATCGTAAACTATGGCTACACCTTC.